One sample yielded the 31 T cell receptor beta chains listed below, sequenced in a study of blood T cell repertoires in COVID-19. Libraries were prepared by immunoSEQ multiplex PCR; TCRdb keeps only in-frame clonotypes and omits some of them. The sample has about 63,000 clones; around 80% are singletons. The sequenced sample consisted of peripheral blood. The receptors here all came from a human donor in a cohort sampled during active COVID-19.

The rearrangement uses TRBV29-1 and TRBJ2-1; D is undetermined. Looked up from germline, CDR1 is SQVTM and CDR2 is ANQGSEA. The CDR3 runs 13 residues. The V and J ends lost 4 bases and 0 bases respectively, with 7 bases between them. DNA of the CDR3: TGCAGCGTTGTTCGGAGCTCCTACAATGAGCAGTTCTTC. Encoded protein: CSVVRSSYNEQFF.

The chain has TRBV2 and TRBJ2-4; maybe TRBD2 (6 bases). The CDR3 extends over 13 amino acids. Germline V CDR1 and CDR2: SNHLY, FYNNEI. V was shortened by 8 bases and J by 6 bases, with 14 bases between the two germline ends. The CDR3 nucleotides read TGTGCCAGCCTCTCGGGACTGACAAACATTCAGTACTTC. Its translation: CASLSGLTNIQYF.

The chain joins TRBV30 to TRBJ2-3, with D possibly being TRBD2 (5 bases). Trimming cost V 3 bases and J 3 bases, with 16 bases left between them. Germline CDR1 and CDR2: GTSNPN and SVGIG (reference sequence). This CDR3 comprises 15 residues. CDR3 sequence reads: CAWSTGVLWTDTQYF. CDR3 nucleotide sequence: TGTGCCTGGAGCACCGGGGTTTTATGGACAGATACGCAGTATTTT.

This clone was observed a few times. The CDR3 here is CASSLVGQGNTEAFF. In DNA, the CDR3 is TGTGCCAGCAGCTTAGTGGGACAGGGGAACACTGAAGCTTTCTTT. The rearrangement uses TRBV7-9 and TRBJ1-1, with 9 bases that match TRBD1. Trimming cost V 1 base and J 1 base; bases outside gene matches: 1. CDR3 length equals 15 residues. Looked up from germline, CDR1 is SEHNR and CDR2 is FQNEAQ (reference sequence).

J is TRBJ2-7 and V is TRBV27; weak D call: TRBD2 (5 bases). The CDR3 extends over 14 amino acids. CDR1 is MNHEY and CDR2 is SMNVEV in the germline V gene (reference sequence). V was cut by 5 bases and J by 3 bases, with 14 bases left in between. The chain's CDR3 is CASSHRGNGYEQYF. CDR3 nucleotides: TGTGCCAGCAGTCATCGGGGTAACGGCTACGAGCAGTACTTC.

In this sample, this clone turned up a few times. This rearrangement joins TRBV5-1 to TRBJ2-7, with 8 bases aligning to TRBD1. The junction had 3 bases not matched to a gene; V was cut back by 2 bases and J by 5 bases. This CDR3 comprises 13 residues. Per germline, CDR1 SGHRS and CDR2 YFSETQ. For the CDR3, the DNA is TGCGCCAGCAGCTTTGACAGGGGCGACGAGCAGTACTTC. Amino acid sequence: CASSFDRGDEQYF.

The chain has TRBV4-1 and TRBJ2-7; D is undetermined. Per the germline V gene, CDR1 is MGHRA and CDR2 is YSYEKL. V lost 1 base and J lost 7, with 11 bases in between. The CDR3 has 13 residues. The CDR3 nucleotides read TGCGCCAGCAGCCAAGGAGGTTCAGAGGAGCAGTACTTC. Its protein is CASSQGGSEEQYF.

The rearrangement uses TRBV3-1 (or the pseudogene TRBV3-2) and TRBJ2-7; 12 nucleotides match TRBD2. From germline, CDR1 is LGHDT and CDR2 YNNKEL (reference sequence). The ends lost 0 bases at V and 2 bases at J; junction bases unmatched: 5. The CDR3 consists of 17 residues. CDR3 amino acids: CASSQDRASGGAYEQYF. CDR3 nucleotide sequence: TGTGCCAGCAGCCAAGATAGAGCTAGCGGGGGGGCCTACGAGCAGTACTTC.

The chain links TRBV5-1 to TRBJ1-1; D not resolved. Germline CDR1 reads SGHRS; CDR2 reads YFSETQ. The CDR3 length is 14 residues. V was trimmed by 2 bases and J by 0 bases, leaving 8 bases between them. CDR3 coding DNA: TGCGCCAGCAGCTTACCAGGAATGAACACTGAAGCTTTCTTT. It encodes CASSLPGMNTEAFF.

The rearrangement links TRBV29-1 to TRBJ2-3, with TRBD2 matching 10 bases. J lost 0 bases, V lost 7 bases, and 16 bases had no gene match. Germline loops: CDR1 SQVTM, CDR2 ANQGSEA. The CDR3 consists of 18 residues. The CDR3 here is CSADPLAGKTGSTDTQYF. In nucleotides, the CDR3 is TGCAGCGCCGACCCACTAGCGGGAAAAACCGGAAGCACAGATACGCAGTATTTT.

CDR3: CASSPREDYGYTF. CDR3 coding DNA: TGTGCCAGCAGTCCCAGGGAAGACTATGGCTACACCTTC. The chain has TRBV6-5 and TRBJ1-2, with D possibly TRBD1 on 5 matching bases. The V and J ends lost 5 bases and 3 bases respectively, with 10 bases between them. CDR3 length equals 13 residues. Germline CDR1 is MNHEY and CDR2 is SVGAGI.

This clone has only one observation. This chain joins TRBV9 and TRBJ2-3; the match to TRBD2 covers 7 bases. V dropped 0 bases and J dropped 1; count of bases not matched to a gene: 5. Germline V gives CDR1 SGDLS, CDR2 YYNGEE. This CDR3 has 16 amino acids. The CDR3 spells CASSVVGGGGTDTQYF. Written as DNA, the CDR3 is TGTGCCAGCAGCGTAGTTGGGGGAGGGGGCACAGATACGCAGTATTTT.

The chain employs TRBV5-4 and TRBJ2-7, with D perhaps TRBD2 (5 bases). Trimming took 0 bases from V and 1 from J, leaving 11 bases between them. The CDR3 is made up of 15 amino acids. Germline CDR1 SGHNT, CDR2 YYREEE (reference sequence). The CDR3 bases are TGTGCCAGCAGCTTGGGCGGGTCCCAATCCTACGAGCAGTACTTC. Protein: CASSLGGSQSYEQYF.

The J gene is TRBJ2-3, the V gene TRBV7-8; 9 nucleotides agree with TRBD2. The CDR3 covers 13 residues. The germline CDR1 and CDR2 sequences are SGHVS and FQNEAQ. V shed 7 bases and J 5 bases; nucleotides not matched to a gene: 4. The CDR3 spells CASIQRGEDTQYF. Here the CDR3 DNA reads TGTGCCAGCATCCAGCGGGGGGAAGATACGCAGTATTTT.

The chain carries TRBV27 and TRBJ1-4, with 9 bases lining up with TRBD1. This CDR3 is 15 amino acids long. Trimming removed 6 bases from V and 3 bases from J; junction bases left unmatched: 5. Germline V gene sequence: CDR1 MNHEY, CDR2 SMNVEV (reference sequence). CDR3 region: CASRSQGAANEKLFF. The CDR3 nucleotides read TGTGCCAGCAGGTCACAGGGGGCGGCTAATGAAAAACTGTTTTTT.

The V call is TRBV19, the J call TRBJ2-1; TRBD1 agrees at 8 bases. This CDR3 comprises 14 residues. The V and J ends lost 6 bases and 7 bases, in that order; junction bases with no gene match: 8. From germline, CDR1 is LNHDA and CDR2 SQIVND (reference sequence). The CDR3 protein is CASRLSGGRNEQFF. The CDR3 region has the DNA TGTGCCAGTAGGCTATCAGGGGGCAGGAATGAGCAGTTCTTC.

V and J are TRBV9 and TRBJ2-2; a weak D match, TRBD1 (5 bases). Deletions cut 2 bases from V and 1 base from J, with 6 bases between. This CDR3 has 14 residues. CDR1 is SGDLS and CDR2 is YYNGEE in the germline V gene. The CDR3 DNA reads as TGTGCCAGCAGCGTTACAGGGAACACCGGGGAGCTGTTTTTT. Its protein product is CASSVTGNTGELFF.

The V gene is TRBV2, the J gene TRBJ2-7; TRBD1 matches at 9 bases. Germline V CDR1 and CDR2: SNHLY, FYNNEI. CDR3 length: 14 amino acids. The J segment lost 3 bases and the V segment lost 6 bases, leaving 6 bases of the junction unmatched. CDR3 residues: CASSGTGPYYEQYF. CDR3 in DNA: TGTGCCAGCAGCGGGACAGGGCCTTACTACGAGCAGTACTTC. The whole variable domain, filled in from reference TRBV2 and TRBJ2-7, reads EPEVTQTPSHQVTQMGQEVILRCVPISNHLYFYWYRQILGQKVEFLVSFYNNEISEKSEIFDDQFSVERPDGSNFTLKIRSTKLEDSAMYFCASSGTGPYYEQYFGPGTRLTVT.

The chain couples TRBV6-5 to TRBJ2-3; 8 positions agree with TRBD2. This CDR3 comprises 14 residues. In germline, CDR1 is MNHEY, CDR2 SVGAGI. V shed 6 bases and J 6 bases; nucleotides not matched to a gene: 8. CDR3 nucleotides: TGTGCCAGCAGCTCCGGGGGGGGAGGGGATACGCAGTATTTT. It is translated as CASSSGGGGDTQYF.

V is TRBV9 and J is TRBJ1-1, with a possible D match to TRBD1 (6 bases). Germline assignment: CDR1 SGDLS and CDR2 YYNGEE. V lost 2 bases and J lost 5, with 13 bases in between. CDR3 length: 14 residues. The CDR3 is CASSVLQGDTEAFF. The DNA of the CDR3 is TGTGCCAGCAGCGTTCTACAGGGTGATACTGAAGCTTTCTTT.

J is TRBJ2-1 and V is TRBV14; possible D gene TRBD2, 5 bases. Germline lookup yields CDR1 SGHDN and CDR2 FVKESK. Trimming removed 0 bases at V and 1 base at J, with 7 bases between. CDR3 length equals 15 residues. The CDR3 reads CASSQEERSYNEQFF. CDR3 nucleotides: TGTGCCAGCAGCCAAGAAGAGCGGTCCTACAATGAGCAGTTCTTC.

V is TRBV27 and J is TRBJ2-7; 11 bases are shared with TRBD2. Germline V gene lookup returns CDR1 MNHEY and CDR2 SMNVEV (reference sequence). This CDR3 is built from 15 residues. The trim removed 5 bases at V and 4 bases at J, leaving 7 bases unmatched. CDR3: CASSLYLAGGYEQYF. CDR3 sequence (DNA): TGTGCCAGCAGTCTCTACCTAGCGGGGGGTTACGAGCAGTACTTC.

The rearrangement uses TRBV11-2 and TRBJ1-1; D call uncertain. Trimming stripped 6 bases from V and 7 bases from J, with 15 bases between. The CDR3 contains 13 residues. Germline V CDR1 and CDR2: SGHAT, FQNNGV. As DNA, the CDR3 is TGTGCCAGCAGGCGTTTGGTCGAACTTGAAGCTTTCTTT. Translation: CASRRLVELEAFF. Using reference TRBV11-2 and TRBJ1-1 for the parts outside the CDR3, the full variable domain is EAGVAQSPRYKIIEKRQSVAFWCNPISGHATLYWYQQILGQGPKLLIQFQNNGVVDDSQLPKDRFSAERLKGVDSTLKIQPAKLEDSAVYLCASRRLVELEAFFGQGTRLTVV.

The CDR3 sequence: CASSRVYARNEQYF. The DNA for the CDR3 is TGTGCCAGCAGCCGAGTATACGCCCGCAACGAGCAGTACTTC. The chain employs TRBV14 and TRBJ2-7; no reliable D call. The CDR3 contains 14 residues. The germline gives CDR1 SGHDN, CDR2 FVKESK. V shed 4 bases and J shed 5 bases, with 15 bases lying between them.

The chain combines TRBV7-8 with TRBJ2-1, with 11 bases lining up with TRBD1. CDR3 length equals 17 residues. Looked up from germline, CDR1 is SGHVS and CDR2 is FQNEAQ. Trimming took 1 base from V and 1 from J; bases not matched to a gene: 3. The CDR3 reads CASSLGGQGGSYNEQFF. DNA of the CDR3: TGTGCCAGCAGCTTAGGGGGACAGGGGGGTTCCTACAATGAGCAGTTCTTC.

J is TRBJ2-7 and V is TRBV7-9, with 7 bases aligning to TRBD1. V lost 8 bases, J lost 5 bases, and 3 bases stayed unmatched. The CDR3 runs to 11 residues. The germline V gene has CDR1 SEHNR and CDR2 FQNEAQ (reference sequence). The DNA for the CDR3 is TGTGCCAGCCCCCAGGGGGACGAGCAGTACTTC. The encoded protein is CASPQGDEQYF.

A single count supports this clone. The chain links TRBV11-3 to TRBJ2-1; 7 nucleotides agree with TRBD1. This CDR3 is built from 13 residues. Germline values: CDR1 SGHNT, CDR2 YENEEA. V gave up 5 bases and J gave up 6 bases; unmatched junction bases: 4. The CDR3 sequence: CASSPRTGNEQFF. In DNA form, the CDR3 reads TGTGCCAGCAGCCCCCGGACAGGCAATGAGCAGTTCTTC.

The chain has TRBV29-1 and TRBJ1-6; D gene uncertain. CDR3 size: 16 residues. Germline V lookup: CDR1 SQVTM, CDR2 ANQGSEA. With 0 bases removed from V and 6 bases from J, the gap between germline ends came to 15 bases. This CDR3 reads CSVEDPAGSANSPLHF. The CDR3 nucleotides read TGCAGCGTTGAAGATCCGGCCGGGTCGGCTAATTCACCCCTCCACTTT.

V is TRBV7-9 and J is TRBJ1-6; D not certain. The length of the CDR3 is 13 residues. Trimming took off 3 bases at V and 6 bases at J, with 6 bases between the two ends. CDR1 and CDR2 from the germline V gene are SEHNR and FQNEAQ (reference sequence). The CDR3 protein is CASSLDSNSPLHF. Here the CDR3 DNA reads TGTGCCAGCAGCTTGGACTCTAATTCACCCCTCCACTTT.

CDR3 sequence (DNA): TGCAGCGTTGAAGATCTTGGGCAGCTCCCTGGAAACACCATATATTTT. Protein: CSVEDLGQLPGNTIYF. This rearrangement joins TRBV29-1 to TRBJ1-3; D is ambiguous. The V gene's germline CDR1 is SQVTM and CDR2 ANQGSEA. V lost 0 bases, J lost 2 bases, and 14 bases lay in between. The CDR3 runs 16 residues.

A remark on this clone: The junction shows a germline mismatch at one end, possibly a read error. The rearrangement joins TRBV28 to TRBJ2-7, with D perhaps TRBD2 (6 bases). Germline values: CDR1 MDHEN, CDR2 SYDVKM. This CDR3 is 12 amino acids long. DNA for the CDR3: TGTGCCAGCAGTTTTGGGGGACTTCCATGGGTCTTC. Its translation is CASSFGGLPWVF. The whole variable domain, filled in from reference TRBV28 and TRBJ2-7, reads DVKVTQSSRYLVKRTGEKVFLECVQDMDHENMFWYRQDPGLGLRLIYFSYDVKMKEKGDIPEGYSVSREKKERFSLILESASTNQTSMYLCASSFGGLPWVFGPGTRLTVT.